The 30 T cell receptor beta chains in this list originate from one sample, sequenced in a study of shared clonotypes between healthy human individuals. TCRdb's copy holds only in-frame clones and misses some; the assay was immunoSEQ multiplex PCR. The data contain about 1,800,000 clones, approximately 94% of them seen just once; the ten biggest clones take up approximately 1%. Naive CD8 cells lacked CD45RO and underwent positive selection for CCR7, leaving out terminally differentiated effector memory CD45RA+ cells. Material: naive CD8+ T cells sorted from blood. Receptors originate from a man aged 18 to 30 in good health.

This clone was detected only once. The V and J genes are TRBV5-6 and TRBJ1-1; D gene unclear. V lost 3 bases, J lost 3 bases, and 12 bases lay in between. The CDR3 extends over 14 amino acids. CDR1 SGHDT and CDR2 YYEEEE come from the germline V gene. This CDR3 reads CASSSGPIYTEAFF. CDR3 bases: TGTGCCAGCAGCTCGGGTCCTATCTACACTGAAGCTTTCTTT.

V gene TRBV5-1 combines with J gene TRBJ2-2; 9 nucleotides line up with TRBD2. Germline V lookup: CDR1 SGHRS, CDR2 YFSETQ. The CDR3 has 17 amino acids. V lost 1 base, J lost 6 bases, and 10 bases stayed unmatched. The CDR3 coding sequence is TGCGCCAGCAGCTTGTTGCCCAGCGGGGGGCCCCCCGGGGAGCTGTTTTTT. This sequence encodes CASSLLPSGGPPGELFF.

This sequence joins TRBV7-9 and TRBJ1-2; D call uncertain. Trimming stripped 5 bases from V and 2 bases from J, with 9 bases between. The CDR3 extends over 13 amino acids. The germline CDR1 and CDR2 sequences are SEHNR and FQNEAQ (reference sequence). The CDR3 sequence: CASSPAWNYGYTF. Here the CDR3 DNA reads TGTGCCAGCAGCCCCGCGTGGAACTATGGCTACACCTTC.

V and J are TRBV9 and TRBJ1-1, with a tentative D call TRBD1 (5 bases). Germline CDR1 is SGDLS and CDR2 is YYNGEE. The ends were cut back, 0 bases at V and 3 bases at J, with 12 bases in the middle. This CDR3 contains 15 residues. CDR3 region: CASSVAPRDDTEAFF. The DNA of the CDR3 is TGTGCCAGCAGCGTAGCGCCCAGGGACGACACTGAAGCTTTCTTT.

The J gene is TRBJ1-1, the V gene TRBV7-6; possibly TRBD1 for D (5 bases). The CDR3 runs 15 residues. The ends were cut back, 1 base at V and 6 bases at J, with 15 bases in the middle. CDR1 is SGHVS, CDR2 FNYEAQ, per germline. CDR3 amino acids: CASSLEYGGTAEAFF. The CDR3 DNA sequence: TGTGCCAGCAGCTTAGAATATGGGGGAACGGCTGAAGCTTTCTTT. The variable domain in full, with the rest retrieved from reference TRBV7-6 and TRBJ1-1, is GAGVSQSPRYKVTKRGQDVALRCDPISGHVSLYWYRQALGQGPEFLTYFNYEAQQDKSGLPNDRFSAERPEGSISTLTIQRTEQRDSAMYRCASSLEYGGTAEAFFGQGTRLTVV.

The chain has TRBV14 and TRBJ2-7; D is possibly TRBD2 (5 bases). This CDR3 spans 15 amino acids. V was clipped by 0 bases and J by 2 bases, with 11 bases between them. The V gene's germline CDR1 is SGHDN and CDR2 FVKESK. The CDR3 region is CASSQEGGPTYEQYF. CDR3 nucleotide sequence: TGTGCCAGCAGCCAAGAGGGCGGGCCGACCTACGAGCAGTACTTC.

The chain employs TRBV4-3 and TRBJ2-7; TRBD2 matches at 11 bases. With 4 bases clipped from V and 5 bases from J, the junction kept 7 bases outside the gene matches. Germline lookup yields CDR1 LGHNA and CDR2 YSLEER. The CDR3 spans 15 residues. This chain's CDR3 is CASSRVLAGEDEQYF. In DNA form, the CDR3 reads TGCGCCAGCAGCCGCGTACTAGCGGGAGAGGACGAGCAGTACTTC.

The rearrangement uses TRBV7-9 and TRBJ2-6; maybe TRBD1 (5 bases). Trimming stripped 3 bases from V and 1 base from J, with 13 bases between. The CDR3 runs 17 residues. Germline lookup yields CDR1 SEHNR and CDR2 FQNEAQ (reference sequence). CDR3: CASSFPAGQSGANVLTF. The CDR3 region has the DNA TGTGCCAGCAGCTTCCCCGCAGGGCAGTCTGGGGCCAACGTCCTGACTTTC. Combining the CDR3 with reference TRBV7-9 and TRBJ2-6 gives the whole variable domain DTGVSQNPRHKITKRGQNVTFRCDPISEHNRLYWYRQTLGQGPEFLTYFQNEAQLEKSRLLSDRFSAERPKGSFSTLEIQRTEQGDSAMYLCASSFPAGQSGANVLTFGAGSRLTVL.

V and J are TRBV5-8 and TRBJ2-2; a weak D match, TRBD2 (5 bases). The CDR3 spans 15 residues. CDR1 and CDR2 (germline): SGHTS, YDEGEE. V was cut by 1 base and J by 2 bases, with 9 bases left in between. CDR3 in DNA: TGTGCCAGCAGCTTGAGCAGCGGTAACACCGGGGAGCTGTTTTTT. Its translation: CASSLSSGNTGELFF. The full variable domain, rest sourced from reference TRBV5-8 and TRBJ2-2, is EAGVTQSPTHLIKTRGQQATLRCSPISGHTSVYWYQQALGLGLQFLLWYDEGEERNRGNFPPRFSGRQFPNYSSELNVNALELEDSALYLCASSLSSGNTGELFFGEGSRLTVL.

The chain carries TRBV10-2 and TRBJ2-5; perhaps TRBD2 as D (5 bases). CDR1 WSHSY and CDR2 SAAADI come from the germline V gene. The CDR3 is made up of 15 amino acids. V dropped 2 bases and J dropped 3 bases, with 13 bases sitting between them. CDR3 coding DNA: TGCGCCAGCAGTGAGGGCCGGGATGGAGAAGAGACCCAGTACTTC. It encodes CASSEGRDGEETQYF.

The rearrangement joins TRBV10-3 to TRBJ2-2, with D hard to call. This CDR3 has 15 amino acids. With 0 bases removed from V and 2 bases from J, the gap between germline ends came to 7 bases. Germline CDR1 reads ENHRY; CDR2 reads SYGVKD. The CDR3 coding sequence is TGTGCCATCAGTGAGTCCGGTGGTAACACCGGGGAGCTGTTTTTT. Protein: CAISESGGNTGELFF.

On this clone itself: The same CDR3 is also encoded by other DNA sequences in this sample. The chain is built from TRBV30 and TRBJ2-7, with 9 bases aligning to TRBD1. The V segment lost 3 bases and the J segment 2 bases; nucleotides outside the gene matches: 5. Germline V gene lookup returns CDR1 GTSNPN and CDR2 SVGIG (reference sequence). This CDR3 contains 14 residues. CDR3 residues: CAWSVDRGAYEQYF. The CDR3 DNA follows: TGTGCCTGGAGCGTTGACAGGGGGGCCTACGAGCAGTACTTC. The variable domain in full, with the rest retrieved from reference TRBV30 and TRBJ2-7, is SQTIHQWPATLVQPVGSPLSLECTVEGTSNPNLYWYRQAAGRGLQLLFYSVGIGQISSEVPQNLSASRPQDRQFILSSKKLLLSDSGFYLCAWSVDRGAYEQYFGPGTRLTVT.

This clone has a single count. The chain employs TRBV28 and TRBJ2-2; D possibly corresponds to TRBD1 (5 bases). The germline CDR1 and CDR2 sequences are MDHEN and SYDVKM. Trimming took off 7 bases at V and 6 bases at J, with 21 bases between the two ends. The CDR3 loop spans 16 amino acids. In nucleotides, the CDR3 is TGTGCCAGCACCCATCCCGTAGGGGCTGGTCCCGGGGAGCTGTTTTTT. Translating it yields CASTHPVGAGPGELFF.

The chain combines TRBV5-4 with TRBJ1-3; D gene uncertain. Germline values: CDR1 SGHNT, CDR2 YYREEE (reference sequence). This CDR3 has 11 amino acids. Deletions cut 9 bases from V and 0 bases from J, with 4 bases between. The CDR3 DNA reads TGTGCCACCCTCTCTGGAAACACCATATATTTT. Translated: CATLSGNTIYF.

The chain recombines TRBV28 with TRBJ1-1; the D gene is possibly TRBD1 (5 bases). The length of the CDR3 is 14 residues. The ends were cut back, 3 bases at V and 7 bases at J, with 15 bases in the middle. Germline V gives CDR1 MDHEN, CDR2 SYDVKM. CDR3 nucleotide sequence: TGTGCCAGCAGTTTCTGGGGGGAAGAGGGTGAAGCTTTCTTT. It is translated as CASSFWGEEGEAFF.

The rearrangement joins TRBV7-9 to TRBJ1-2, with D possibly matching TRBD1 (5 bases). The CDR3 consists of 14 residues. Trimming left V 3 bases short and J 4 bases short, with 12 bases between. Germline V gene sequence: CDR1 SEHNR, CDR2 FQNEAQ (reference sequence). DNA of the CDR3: TGTGCCAGCAGCTTTCAGACCGACAGCTATGGCTACACCTTC. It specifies CASSFQTDSYGYTF. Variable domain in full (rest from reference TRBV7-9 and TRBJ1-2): DTGVSQNPRHKITKRGQNVTFRCDPISEHNRLYWYRQTLGQGPEFLTYFQNEAQLEKSRLLSDRFSAERPKGSFSTLEIQRTEQGDSAMYLCASSFQTDSYGYTFGSGTRLTVV.

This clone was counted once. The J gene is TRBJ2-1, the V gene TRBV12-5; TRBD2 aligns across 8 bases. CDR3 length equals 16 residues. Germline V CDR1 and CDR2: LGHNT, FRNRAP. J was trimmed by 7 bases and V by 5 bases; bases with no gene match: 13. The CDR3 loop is CASGPPGGAGANEQFF. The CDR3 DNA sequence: TGTGCTAGTGGTCCCCCCGGGGGGGCGGGGGCGAATGAGCAGTTCTTC.

The CDR3 loop reads CASSKGQGNSPLHF. The CDR3 DNA reads TGTGCCAGCAGCAAGGGACAGGGTAATTCACCCCTCCACTTT. The V and J genes are TRBV9 and TRBJ1-6; the match to TRBD1 covers 9 bases. Germline lookup yields CDR1 SGDLS and CDR2 YYNGEE. The CDR3 sequence is 14 residues long. V gave up 4 bases and J gave up 6 bases; unmatched junction bases: 2.

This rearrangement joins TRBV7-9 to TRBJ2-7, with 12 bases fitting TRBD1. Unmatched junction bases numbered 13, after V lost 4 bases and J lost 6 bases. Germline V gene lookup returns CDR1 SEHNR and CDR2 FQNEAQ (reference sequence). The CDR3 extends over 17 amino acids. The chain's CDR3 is CASSSTVPGQGAIEQYF. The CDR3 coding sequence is TGTGCCAGCAGCTCGACCGTTCCGGGACAGGGGGCCATCGAGCAGTACTTC.

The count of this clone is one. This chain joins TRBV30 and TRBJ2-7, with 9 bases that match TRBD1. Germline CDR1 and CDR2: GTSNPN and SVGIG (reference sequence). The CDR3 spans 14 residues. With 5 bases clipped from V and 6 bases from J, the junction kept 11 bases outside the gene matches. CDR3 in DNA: TGTGCCTGGGACCCGGGGACAGGGTATAGCGAGCAGTACTTC. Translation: CAWDPGTGYSEQYF.

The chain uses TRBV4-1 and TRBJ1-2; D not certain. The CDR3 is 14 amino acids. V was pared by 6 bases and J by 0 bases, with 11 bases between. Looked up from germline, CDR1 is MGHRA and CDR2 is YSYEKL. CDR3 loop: CASSPGSANYGYTF. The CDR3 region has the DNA TGCGCCAGCAGTCCCGGTTCGGCTAACTATGGCTACACCTTC.

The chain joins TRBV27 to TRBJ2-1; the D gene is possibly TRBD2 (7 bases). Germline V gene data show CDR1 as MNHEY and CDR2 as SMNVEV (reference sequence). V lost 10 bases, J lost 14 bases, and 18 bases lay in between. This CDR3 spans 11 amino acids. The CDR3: CATSWGGLEFF. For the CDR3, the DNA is TGTGCCACCTCATGGGGGGGCCTGGAGTTCTTC.

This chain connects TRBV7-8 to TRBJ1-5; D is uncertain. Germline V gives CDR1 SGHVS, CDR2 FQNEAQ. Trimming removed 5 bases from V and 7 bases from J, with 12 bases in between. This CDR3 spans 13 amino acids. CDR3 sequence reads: CASSRNELQPQHF. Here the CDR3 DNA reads TGTGCCAGCAGCCGGAACGAGCTACAGCCCCAGCATTTT.

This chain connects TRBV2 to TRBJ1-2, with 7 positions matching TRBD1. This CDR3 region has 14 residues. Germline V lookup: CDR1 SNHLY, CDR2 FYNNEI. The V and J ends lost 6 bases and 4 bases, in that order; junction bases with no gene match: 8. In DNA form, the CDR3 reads TGTGCCAGCAGCGGACAGGTTAACAGCTATGGCTACACCTTC. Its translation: CASSGQVNSYGYTF.

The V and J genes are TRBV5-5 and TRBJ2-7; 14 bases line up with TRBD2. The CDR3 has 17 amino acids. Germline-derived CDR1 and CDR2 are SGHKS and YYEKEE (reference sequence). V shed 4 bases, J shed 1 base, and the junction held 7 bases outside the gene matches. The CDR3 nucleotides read TGTGCCAGCAGCCAGACTAGCGGGGGGGCCCTTTCCTACGAGCAGTACTTC. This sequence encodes CASSQTSGGALSYEQYF.

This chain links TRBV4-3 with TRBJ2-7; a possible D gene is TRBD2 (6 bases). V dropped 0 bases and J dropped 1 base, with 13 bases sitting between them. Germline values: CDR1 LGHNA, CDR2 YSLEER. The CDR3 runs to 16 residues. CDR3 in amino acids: CASSQDGTEGSYEQYF. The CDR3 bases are TGCGCCAGCAGCCAAGACGGGACGGAGGGATCCTACGAGCAGTACTTC.

The CDR3 is CASSFSRDALSYEQYF. In nucleotides, the CDR3 is TGTGCCAGCAGTTTCTCGCGGGACGCCCTCTCCTACGAGCAGTACTTC. V is TRBV6-5 and J is TRBJ2-7; perhaps TRBD2 as D (6 bases). Per germline, CDR1 MNHEY and CDR2 SVGAGI. V was trimmed by 4 bases and J by 0 bases, leaving 16 bases between them. The CDR3 is 16 amino acids.

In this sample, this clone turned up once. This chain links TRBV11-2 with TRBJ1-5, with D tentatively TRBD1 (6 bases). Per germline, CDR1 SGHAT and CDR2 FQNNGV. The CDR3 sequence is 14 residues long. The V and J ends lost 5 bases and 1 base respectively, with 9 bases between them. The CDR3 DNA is TGTGCCAGCAGCGCCACAGGGAGCAATCAGCCCCAGCATTTT. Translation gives CASSATGSNQPQHF.

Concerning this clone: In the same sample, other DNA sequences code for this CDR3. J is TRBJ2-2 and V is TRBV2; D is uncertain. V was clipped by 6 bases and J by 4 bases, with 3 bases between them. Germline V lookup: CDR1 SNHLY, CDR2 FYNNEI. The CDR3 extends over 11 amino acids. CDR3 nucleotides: TGTGCCAGCAGAACCACCGGGGAGCTGTTTTTT. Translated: CASRTTGELFF. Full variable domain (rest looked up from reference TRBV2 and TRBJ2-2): EPEVTQTPSHQVTQMGQEVILRCVPISNHLYFYWYRQILGQKVEFLVSFYNNEISEKSEIFDDQFSVERPDGSNFTLKIRSTKLEDSAMYFCASRTTGELFFGEGSRLTVL.

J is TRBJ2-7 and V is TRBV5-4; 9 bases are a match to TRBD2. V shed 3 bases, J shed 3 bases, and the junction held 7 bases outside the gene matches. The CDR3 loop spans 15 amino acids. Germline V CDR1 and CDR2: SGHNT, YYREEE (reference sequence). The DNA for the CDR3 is TGTGCCAGCAGCTCTCAGATTAGCGGGAGCTACGAGCAGTACTTC. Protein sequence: CASSSQISGSYEQYF. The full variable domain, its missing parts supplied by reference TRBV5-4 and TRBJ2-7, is ETGVTQSPTHLIKTRGQQVTLRCSSQSGHNTVSWYQQALGQGPQFIFQYYREEENGRGNFPPRFSGLQFPNYSSELNVNALELDDSALYLCASSSQISGSYEQYFGPGTRLTVT.